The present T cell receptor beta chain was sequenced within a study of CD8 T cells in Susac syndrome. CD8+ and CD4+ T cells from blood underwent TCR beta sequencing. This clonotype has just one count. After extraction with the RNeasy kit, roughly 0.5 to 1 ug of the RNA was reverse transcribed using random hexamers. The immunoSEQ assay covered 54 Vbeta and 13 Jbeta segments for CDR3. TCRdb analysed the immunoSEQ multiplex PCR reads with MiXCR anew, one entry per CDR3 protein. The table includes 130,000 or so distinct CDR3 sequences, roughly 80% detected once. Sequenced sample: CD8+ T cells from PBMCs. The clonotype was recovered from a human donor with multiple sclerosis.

Here the CDR3 reads CASSKRDTDTQYF. In DNA form, the CDR3 reads TGTGCCAGCAGTAAGCGGGACACAGATACGCAGTATTTT. The gene calls are TRBV9 and TRBJ2-3; 7 nucleotides match TRBD2. Germline-derived CDR1 and CDR2 are SGDLS and YYNGEE. The CDR3 length is 13 residues. J lost 2 bases, V lost 5 bases, and 2 bases had no gene match.